One and the same sample provided the 10 T cell receptor beta chains below, sequenced in a study of T cells in localized non-small cell lung cancer. Clones were sequenced by immunoSEQ multiplex PCR, and TCRdb holds only the in-frame ones, with some missing. The table shows around 140,000 clones, with around 90% occurring only once. The sequencing used peripheral blood, collected before any cancer treatment. The source of these receptors is a female donor aged 60 or older with stage I lung adenocarcinoma.

V gene TRBV27 combines with J gene TRBJ1-2, with D unclear. The CDR3 spans 14 residues. The V gene lost 5 bases and the J gene lost 4 bases, with 14 bases spanning the gap. The germline V gene encodes CDR1 MNHEY and CDR2 SMNVEV (reference sequence). The CDR3 spells CASSPYDKAYGYTF. CDR3 nucleotide sequence: TGTGCCAGCAGTCCCTACGACAAGGCCTATGGCTACACCTTC.

This clone is a singleton in its sample. The chain uses TRBV4-1 and TRBJ2-7; TRBD2 is a possible D gene (5 bases). The V end lost 1 base, the J end lost 4 bases, and 17 bases lay between the germline ends. The V gene's germline CDR1 is MGHRA and CDR2 YSYEKL. CDR3 length equals 16 residues. As DNA, the CDR3 is TGCGCCAGCAGCCAAGGGGCTGGGAGAGACGGATACGAGCAGTACTTC. This gives the protein CASSQGAGRDGYEQYF.

This clone was observed once. The rearrangement joins TRBV7-3 to TRBJ1-1, with D hard to call. The CDR3 is 14 residues long. Trimming removed 4 bases at V and 0 bases at J, with 9 bases between. CDR1 is SGHTA and CDR2 is FQGTGA in the germline V gene. The CDR3 nucleotides read TGTGCCAGCAGCTCCGGACCGGTGAACACTGAAGCTTTCTTT. This translates into CASSSGPVNTEAFF.

The chain carries TRBV19 and TRBJ2-5; 9 nucleotides align to TRBD1. This CDR3 is built from 15 residues. J gave up 4 bases and V 2 bases, and 5 bases lay outside the gene matches. Germline-derived CDR1 and CDR2 are LNHDA and SQIVND (reference sequence). CDR3 DNA: TGTGCCAGTAGTATACCCCGGACAGGGGTAGAGACCCAGTACTTC. Translation gives CASSIPRTGVETQYF.

The chain has TRBV27 and TRBJ1-1; D might be TRBD1 (5 bases). Germline assignment: CDR1 MNHEY and CDR2 SMNVEV (reference sequence). CDR3 length equals 13 residues. V shed 2 bases and J shed 4 bases, with 8 bases lying between them. The CDR3 here is CASSLGGVTEAFF. The CDR3, as DNA: TGTGCCAGCAGTTTAGGGGGGGTCACTGAAGCTTTCTTT.

The J gene is TRBJ1-5, the V gene TRBV10-3; 7 bases match TRBD1. CDR3 length equals 14 residues. From germline, CDR1 is ENHRY and CDR2 SYGVKD. After removal of 5 bases from V and 6 bases from J, the junction contained 7 bases not matched to a gene. The CDR3 reads CAISTTGFGQPQHF. The DNA of the CDR3 is TGTGCCATCAGTACGACAGGGTTCGGTCAGCCCCAGCATTTT.

The gene calls are TRBV7-2 and TRBJ2-1; D gene ambiguous. V lost 1 base, J lost 2 bases, and 9 bases lay in between. The CDR3 is 15 residues long. Germline V gene sequence: CDR1 SGHTA, CDR2 FQGNSA. The CDR3 loop is CASSLGSRPYNEQFF. The CDR3 DNA follows: TGTGCCAGCAGCTTAGGTTCACGACCCTACAATGAGCAGTTCTTC.

The V and J genes are TRBV28 and TRBJ2-5, with 16 positions matching TRBD2. Germline trimming cut 6 bases from V and 2 bases from J; bases unmatched to any gene: 15. CDR3 length: 20 residues. Per germline, CDR1 MDHEN and CDR2 SYDVKM. CDR3 coding DNA: TGTGCCAGCAGCTTGGGTTTGGGGACTAGCGGGAGGGGACGTCAAGAGACCCAGTACTTC. It is translated as CASSLGLGTSGRGRQETQYF. Based on the CDR3 plus reference TRBV28 and TRBJ2-5, the full variable domain is DVKVTQSSRYLVKRTGEKVFLECVQDMDHENMFWYRQDPGLGLRLIYFSYDVKMKEKGDIPEGYSVSREKKERFSLILESASTNQTSMYLCASSLGLGTSGRGRQETQYFGPGTRLLVL.

The rearrangement joins TRBV9 to TRBJ2-5; D ambiguous. Germline CDR1 is SGDLS and CDR2 is YYNGEE. The V end was cut by 3 bases, the J end by 0 bases, with 6 bases between. The CDR3 extends over 13 amino acids. The CDR3 nucleotides are TGTGCCAGCAGCGAGGCGAACCAAGAGACCCAGTACTTC. Translated, it gives CASSEANQETQYF.

The chain is built from TRBV10-3 and TRBJ1-1; D is ambiguous. Germline-derived CDR1 and CDR2 are ENHRY and SYGVKD. The CDR3 runs to 14 residues. V lost 6 bases to trimming and J lost 1 base, with 12 bases between them. CDR3 in amino acids: CAIRRGEENTEAFF. In nucleotides, the CDR3 is TGTGCCATCAGGAGAGGAGAAGAGAACACTGAAGCTTTCTTT.